Given below is one T cell receptor beta chain in context. Its specificity is unknown. The data stem from a study of T-cell memory formation after mild COVID-19. Background on the study: TCR clusters were largely donor specific. Findings of the study overall: Pre-infection memory harbored some responding clones, suggesting cross-reactive memory joined. CD8+ contracting clones occupied EMRA, while CD4+ ones occupied mainly CM and EM.

Trimming shortened V by 0 bases and J by 5 bases, and 13 bases separated the two germline ends. Germline V gives CDR1 LGHDT, CDR2 YNNKEL (reference sequence). This CDR3 spans 15 amino acids. In TCRdb, the 5' RACE reads were re-called with MiXCR into one record per CDR3 protein. Altogether 250,000 or so distinct CDR3 sequences are present, about a sixth being singletons, with the ten largest covering approximately 22%. Sequencing used PBMCs or a T cell subset sorted from them (not recorded which). This clonotype was obtained from a man younger than 35 who had mild COVID-19 (a few samples of this study predate the infection). Cell type and time point are not known. The J gene is TRBJ2-5, the V gene TRBV3-1, with D unclear. The CDR3 here is CASSQESAVGETQYF. CDR3 DNA sequence: TGTGCCAGCAGCCAAGAATCTGCAGTTGGGGAGACCCAGTACTTC.